The clone carrying this TCR beta chain was detected ten times or more. Its antigen is as yet unknown. This sample stems from a study of breast tumors, draining lymph nodes, adjacent tissues. Study-level findings and limits: That most tumor T cells come from lymph nodes remained unproven. Compared with lymph nodes, tumors were less diverse; compared with nontumor tissue, more. Luminal-like breast cancer showed significantly greater tumor-nontumor repertoire similarity than basal-like breast cancer did.

The lymph nodes were axillary draining lymph nodes from breast cancer patients. MiXCR was run by TCRdb on the multiplex PCR reads, yielding one entry per CDR3 protein. The sample shows some 100,000 distinct CDR3 sequences, over 20% of them seen only once. Germline CDR1 reads DFQATT; CDR2 reads SNEGSKA (reference sequence). CDR3 size: 14 residues. The V end lost 3 bases, the J end lost 6 bases, and 15 bases lay between the germline ends. The sample consisted of axillary lymph node tissue. This receptor was identified in a female donor with breast cancer. Some clones in this sample may be carry-over from other donors' samples. The rearrangement uses TRBV20-1 and TRBJ1-5; possibly TRBD1 for D (6 bases). CDR3 region: CSASRQAGGQPQHF. The CDR3 DNA follows: TGCAGTGCTAGTCGACAGGCAGGCGGTCAGCCCCAGCATTTT.